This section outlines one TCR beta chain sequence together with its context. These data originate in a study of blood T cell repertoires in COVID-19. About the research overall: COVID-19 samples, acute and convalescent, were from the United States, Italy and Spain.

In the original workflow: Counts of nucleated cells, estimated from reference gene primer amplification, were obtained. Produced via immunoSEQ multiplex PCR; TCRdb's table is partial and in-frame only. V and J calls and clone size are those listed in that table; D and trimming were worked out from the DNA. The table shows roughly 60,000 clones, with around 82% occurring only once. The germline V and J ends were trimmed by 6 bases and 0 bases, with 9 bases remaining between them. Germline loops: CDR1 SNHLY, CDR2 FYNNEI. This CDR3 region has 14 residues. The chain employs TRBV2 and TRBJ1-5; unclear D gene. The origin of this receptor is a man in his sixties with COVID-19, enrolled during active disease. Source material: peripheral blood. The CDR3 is CASSPQVSNQPQHF. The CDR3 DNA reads TGTGCCAGCAGCCCACAAGTTAGCAATCAGCCCCAGCATTTT.